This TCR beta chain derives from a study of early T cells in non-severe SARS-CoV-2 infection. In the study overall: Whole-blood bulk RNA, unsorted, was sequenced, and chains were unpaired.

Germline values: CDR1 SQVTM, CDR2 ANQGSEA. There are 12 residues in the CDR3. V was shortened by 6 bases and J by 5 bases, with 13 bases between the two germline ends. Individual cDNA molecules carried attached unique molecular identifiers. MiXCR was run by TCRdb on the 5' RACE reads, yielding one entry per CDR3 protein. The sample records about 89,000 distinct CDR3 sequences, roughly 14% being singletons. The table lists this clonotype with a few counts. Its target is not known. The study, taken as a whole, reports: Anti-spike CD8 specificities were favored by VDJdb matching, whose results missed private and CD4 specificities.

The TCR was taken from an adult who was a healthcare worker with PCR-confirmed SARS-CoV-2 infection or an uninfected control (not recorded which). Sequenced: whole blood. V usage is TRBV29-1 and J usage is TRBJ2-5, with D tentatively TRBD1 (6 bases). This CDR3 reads CSVRDRSETQYF. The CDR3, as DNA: TGCAGCGTCCGAGACAGGTCGGAGACCCAGTACTTC.